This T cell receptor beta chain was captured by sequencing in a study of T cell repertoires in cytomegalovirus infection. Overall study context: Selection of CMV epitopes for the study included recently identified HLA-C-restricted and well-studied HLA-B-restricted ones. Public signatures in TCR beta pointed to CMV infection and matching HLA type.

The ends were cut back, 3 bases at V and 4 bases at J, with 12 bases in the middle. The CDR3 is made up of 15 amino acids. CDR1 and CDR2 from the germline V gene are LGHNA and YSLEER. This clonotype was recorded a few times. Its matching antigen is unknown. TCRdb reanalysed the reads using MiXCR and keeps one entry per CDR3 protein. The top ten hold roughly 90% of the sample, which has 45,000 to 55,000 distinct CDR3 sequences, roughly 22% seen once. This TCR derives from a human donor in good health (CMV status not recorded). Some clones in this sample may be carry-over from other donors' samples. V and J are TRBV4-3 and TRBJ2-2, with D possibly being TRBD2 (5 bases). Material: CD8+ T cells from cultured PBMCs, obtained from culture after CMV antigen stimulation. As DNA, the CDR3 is TGCGCCAGCAGCCATGTGGGAGTGAGCACCGGGGAGCTGTTTTTT. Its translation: CASSHVGVSTGELFF.